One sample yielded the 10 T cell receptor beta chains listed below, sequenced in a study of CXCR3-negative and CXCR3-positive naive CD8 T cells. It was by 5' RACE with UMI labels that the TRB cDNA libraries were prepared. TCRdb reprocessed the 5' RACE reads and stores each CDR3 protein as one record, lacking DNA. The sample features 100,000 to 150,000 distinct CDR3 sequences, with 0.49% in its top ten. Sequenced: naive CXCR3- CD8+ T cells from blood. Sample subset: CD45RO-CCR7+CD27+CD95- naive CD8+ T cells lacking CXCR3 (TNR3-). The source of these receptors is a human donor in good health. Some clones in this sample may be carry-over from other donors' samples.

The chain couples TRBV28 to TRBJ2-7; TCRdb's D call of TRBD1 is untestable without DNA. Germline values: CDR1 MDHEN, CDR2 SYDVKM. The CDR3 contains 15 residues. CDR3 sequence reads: CASTPRGVLAYEQYF.

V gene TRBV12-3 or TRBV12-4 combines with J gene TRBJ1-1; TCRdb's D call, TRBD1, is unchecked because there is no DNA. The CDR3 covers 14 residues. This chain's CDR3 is CASSSWGQGEKAFF.

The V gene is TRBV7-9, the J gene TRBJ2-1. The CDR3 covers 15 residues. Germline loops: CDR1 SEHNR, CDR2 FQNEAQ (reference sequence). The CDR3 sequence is CASSTALGNYNEQFF.

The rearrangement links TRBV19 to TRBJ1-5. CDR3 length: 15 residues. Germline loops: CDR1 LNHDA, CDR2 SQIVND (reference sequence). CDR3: CASSYGARSNQPQHF.

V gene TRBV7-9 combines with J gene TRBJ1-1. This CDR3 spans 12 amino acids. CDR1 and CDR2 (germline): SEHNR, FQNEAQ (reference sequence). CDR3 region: CASSPGPTEAFF.

This chain's CDR3 is CASSLFSGGADNEQFF. J is TRBJ2-1 and V is TRBV28. The germline CDR1 and CDR2 sequences are MDHEN and SYDVKM. The CDR3 has 16 amino acids.

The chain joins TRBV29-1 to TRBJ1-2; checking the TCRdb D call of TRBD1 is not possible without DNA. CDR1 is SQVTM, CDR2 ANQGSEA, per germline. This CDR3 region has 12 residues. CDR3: CSVEKPGYGYTF.

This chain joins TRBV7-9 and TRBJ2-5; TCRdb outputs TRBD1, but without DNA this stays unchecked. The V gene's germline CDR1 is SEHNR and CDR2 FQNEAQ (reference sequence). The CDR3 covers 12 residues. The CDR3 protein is CASSPPSGTQYF.

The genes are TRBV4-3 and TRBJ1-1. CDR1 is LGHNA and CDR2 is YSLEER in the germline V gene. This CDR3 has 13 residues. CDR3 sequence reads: CASSQDFGREAFF.

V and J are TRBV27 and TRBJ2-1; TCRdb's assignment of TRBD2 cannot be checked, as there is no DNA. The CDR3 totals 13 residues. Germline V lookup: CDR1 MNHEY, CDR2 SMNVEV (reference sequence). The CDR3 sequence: CASREPKGSEQFF.